This is a list of T cell receptor beta chains from one sample in a study of T cells after posttransplantation cyclophosphamide. Method: immunoSEQ multiplex PCR; TCRdb's copy keeps in-frame clones and lacks some. Here the sample spans about 52,000 clones, 90% to 95% being singletons. Sample: PBMCs. These receptor sequences come from a woman aged 30 to 39 in good health and a related stem cell transplant donor. CDR3s leave out the opening cysteine and the closing phenylalanine or tryptophan.

TRBJ2-7	TRBV15	ATSRLGLLVYEQY
TRBJ2-7	TRBV2	ASKRDSFSYEQY
TRBJ2-4	TRBV7-2	ASSLGRGTNIQY
TRBJ1-1	TRBV6-5	ASSYSDRTNTEAF
TRBJ2-7	TRBV10-3	AIRGTGGSILYEQY
TRBJ2-7	TRBV4-3	ASSQLDGTTEQY
TRBJ2-4	TRBV5-4	ASSFGGGAENIQY
TRBJ2-1	TRBV6-1	ASMRQDVGNEQF
TRBJ1-2	TRBV27	ASSLGTGGRHGYT
TRBJ2-2	TRBV7-6	ASSGPGLAAGELF
TRBJ2-1	TRBV18	ASSPVGLAGGARVNEQF
TRBJ1-6	TRBV7-9	ASSLARGRNSPLH
TRBJ1-5	TRBV19	ASSILDRGSGNQPQH
TRBJ1-2	TRBV19	ASSAQGSGYGYT
TRBJ2-7	TRBV11-2	ASSAQGYEQY
TRBJ1-1	TRBV2	ASSGGRGNTEAF
TRBJ1-5	TRBV10-2	ASSELGQGNQPQH
TRBJ2-7	TRBV7-2	ASSGVLGTGGHEQY
TRBJ2-3	TRBV21-1	ASSIRVRGTDTQY
TRBJ1-5	TRBV10-3	AISESEFINQPQH
TRBJ2-7	TRBV7-8	ASSPGQGPSYEQY
TRBJ1-2	TRBV10-3	AISDQGAIYGYT
TRBJ2-2	TRBV5-1	ASSFSGGAGTGELF
TRBJ1-2	TRBV27	ASSHSGGGGYT
TRBJ2-7	TRBV27	ASSYRYEQY
TRBJ2-5	TRBV10-2	AGGTDRRGETQY
TRBJ1-2	TRBV28	ASSFRAGAGGYT
TRBJ2-2	TRBV5-1	ASSHRDRGPTGELF
TRBJ2-2	TRBV7-2	ASSRSGNTGELF
TRBJ2-1	TRBV19	ASSIHSLGGVGQF
TRBJ1-2	TRBV28	ASSSTDRVFYYGYT
TRBJ1-3	TRBV7-9	ASSTTGTGPIY
TRBJ2-7	TRBV2	ASSRTAYEQY
TRBJ1-1	TRBV5-5	ASSLIPGIGTEAF
TRBJ1-6	TRBV27	ASKSSYNSPLH
TRBJ2-7	TRBV5-4	ASRDRDRGNEQY
TRBJ1-2	TRBV19	ASSGQGGGYGYT
TRBJ1-4	TRBV5-1	ASSDIGGSNEKLF
TRBJ2-7	TRBV27	ASTAGGPNGYEQY
TRBJ2-7	TRBV5-6	ASSTGTGGYEQY
TRBJ2-4	TRBV5-1	ASSLGLGVQY
TRBJ1-1	TRBV6-1	ASSGPTFRGNTNTEAF
TRBJ2-3	TRBV7-9	ASRAGVGRQSRTDTQY
TRBJ2-7	TRBV11-2	ASSLTGGYVYEQY
TRBJ1-6	TRBV9	ASSVGPDKNSPLH
TRBJ1-3	TRBV7-2	ASSSRGGTGNTIY
TRBJ1-3	TRBV5-5	ASSLSGQGSSGNTIY
TRBJ1-1	TRBV5-6	ASSLPGQMNTEAF
TRBJ1-6	TRBV4-3	ASSQDRGIVSSPLH
TRBJ2-2	TRBV6-1	ASSTSGDTGELF
TRBJ2-3	TRBV5-5	ASSLDRVKTDTQY
TRBJ2-2	TRBV7-2	ASRLKGGPNTGELF
TRBJ2-6	TRBV6-1	ASSEGTGSSGANVLT